The table lists the clone carrying this T cell receptor beta chain with a few counts. These data come from a study of molecular identifiers for immune sequencing clone quantification. One entry per CDR3 protein results from TCRdb running MiXCR on the PCR reads. Of under 800,000 distinct CDR3 sequences in the sample, roughly 25% were seen once. Input for naive CD8 libraries was 20,000 to 1,000,000 sorted cells; the RNA fraction used was 10%, 30% or 50%. The sample was naive CD8+ T cells from blood, with Jurkat cell RNA spiked in. The sample's subset: FACS-sorted CD8+CD4-CCR7+CD45RA+ naive T cells. This TCR was sampled from a human donor in good health. Some libraries in this study had Jurkat cell RNA spiked in.

Here the CDR3 reads CASSQTQGGQETQYF. DNA of the CDR3: TGTGCCAGCAGCCAGACACAGGGTGGGCAAGAGACCCAGTACTTC. The chain is built from TRBV5-4 and TRBJ2-5, with D possibly being TRBD1 (6 bases). Trimming cost V 4 bases and J 2 bases, with 15 bases left between them. The CDR3 runs to 15 residues. Looked up from germline, CDR1 is SGHNT and CDR2 is YYREEE (reference sequence).